The 8 T cell receptor beta chains listed next were all sequenced from one sample in a study of cytomegalovirus exposure and HLA in healthy donors. The PCR contained 60 Vbeta and 13 Jbeta primers. TCRdb keeps only in-frame clones here, not all; method: immunoSEQ multiplex PCR. The sample includes 84,000 or so clones, roughly 80% of them seen just once. Input material: PBMCs. The receptors originated from a male donor in good health and CMV-seronegative.

This clone was picked up one time. This chain connects TRBV7-2 to TRBJ1-2; D is undetermined. Trimming removed 1 base at V and 7 bases at J, with 19 bases between. There are 16 residues in the CDR3. The germline V gene has CDR1 SGHTA and CDR2 FQGNSA. CDR3 in DNA: TGTGCCAGCAGCTTAGTTCTAATGACGGGCGCGGGTGGCTACACCTTC. Amino acid sequence: CASSLVLMTGAGGYTF.

The chain has TRBV5-1 and TRBJ1-2, with unresolved D. CDR1 is SGHRS, CDR2 YFSETQ, per germline. Trimming took 0 bases from V and 9 from J, leaving 12 bases between them. The CDR3 extends over 13 amino acids. The CDR3 coding sequence is TGCGCCAGCAGCTTGGAAGGCGGGATCAGCTACACCTTC. This sequence encodes CASSLEGGISYTF.

Of note for this clone: At one end, the junction sequence differs from germline, possibly due to a read error. The chain joins TRBV6-5 to TRBJ2-6; D possibly corresponds to TRBD1 (6 bases). The CDR3 loop spans 15 amino acids. CDR1 MNHEY and CDR2 SVGAGI come from the germline V gene. CDR3 nucleotides: TGTGCCAGCGGAACAGGGAACTCTGGGGCCAACGGCCTGACTTTC. Protein product: CASGTGNSGANGLTF.

The chain combines TRBV30 with TRBJ1-5, with D possibly being TRBD1 (5 bases). Germline-derived CDR1 and CDR2 are GTSNPN and SVGIG (reference sequence). The length of the CDR3 is 13 residues. Trimming pared 0 bases from V and 4 bases from J, leaving 7 bases between. CDR3 DNA sequence: TGTGCCTGGAGTGTGGCAGGGAATCAGCCCCAGCATTTT. Translation gives CAWSVAGNQPQHF.

The gene calls are TRBV10-3 and TRBJ2-7; 8 bases match TRBD2. Per germline, CDR1 ENHRY and CDR2 SYGVKD. V gave up 7 bases and J gave up 7 bases; unmatched junction bases: 15. CDR3 length equals 15 residues. The CDR3: CAITRAVAGRYEQYF. CDR3 nucleotide sequence: TGTGCCATCACCCGAGCGGTAGCGGGACGTTATGAGCAGTACTTC.

This chain links TRBV11-2 with TRBJ2-7; a possible D gene is TRBD1 (6 bases). The CDR3 extends over 15 amino acids. V lost 1 base, J lost 9 bases, and 19 bases lay in between. CDR1 and CDR2 (germline): SGHAT, FQNNGV. This CDR3 reads CASSLVVGTPIRQYF. CDR3 coding DNA: TGTGCCAGCAGCTTAGTGGTGGGGACACCCATTAGGCAGTACTTC.

J is TRBJ2-3 and V is TRBV11-2; 11 nucleotides align to TRBD2. This CDR3 is 17 amino acids long. Per germline, CDR1 SGHAT and CDR2 FQNNGV. With 5 bases clipped from V and 2 bases from J, the junction kept 9 bases outside the gene matches. The CDR3 region has the DNA TGTGCCAGCAGCCCACTTAGACTAGCGGGATTCACAGATACGCAGTATTTT. Amino acid sequence: CASSPLRLAGFTDTQYF.

The chain is built from TRBV11-2 and TRBJ2-7; a possible D gene is TRBD2 (6 bases). V was clipped by 4 bases and J by 4 bases, with 20 bases between them. Per germline, CDR1 SGHAT and CDR2 FQNNGV. The CDR3 length is 16 residues. Here the CDR3 reads CASSSRQYGGRYEQYF. The CDR3 coding sequence is TGTGCCAGCAGCTCCCGTCAATATGGAGGGCGGTACGAGCAGTACTTC.